This T cell receptor (beta chain) came from a study of cytomegalovirus exposure and HLA in healthy donors. Study-level findings and limits: As a later analysis showed, several of the most significant clusters appeared to be linked to common viral pathogens. TCR beta V segments were, for the most part, productive about 87% or about 30% of the time in an earlier analysis. The study labeled 164 TCR beta chains cytomegalovirus-associated.

13 Jbeta primers and 60 Vbeta primers were used for the PCR. Profiled with immunoSEQ multiplex PCR; TCRdb holds only in-frame clones, not every one. The sample holds 160,000 or so clones; approximately 78% are singletons and the top ten take 1.4%. Comment on this clone: Antigen unknown.

Germline-derived CDR1 and CDR2 are LGHNA and YNFKEQ. The CDR3 extends over 15 amino acids. This TCR derives from a male donor in good health and CMV-seronegative. The J gene is TRBJ2-5, the V gene TRBV4-2; a possible D gene is TRBD2 (5 bases). The end of the DNA aligns better with TRBJ2-7, so the J call may be wrong. Source material: PBMCs. The CDR3 nucleotides are TGTGCCAGCAGCCAAGGAGCGGAGAGCTCCTACGAGCAGTACTTC. The encoded protein is CASSQGAESSYEQYF.